The 26 T cell receptor beta chains presented below share a single source sample, sequenced in a study of blood T cell repertoires in COVID-19. Sequencing was performed with immunoSEQ multiplex PCR; in TCRdb, only in-frame clones are kept and a portion is missing. The sample gives 200,000 or so clones, about 85% of which show up once; 2.1% is in the top ten. Sequencing was carried out using peripheral blood. The source is a man aged 65 to 79 with active or convalescent COVID-19.

The chain couples TRBV5-1 to TRBJ1-2; unclear D gene. Trimming removed 4 bases at V and 4 bases at J, with 17 bases between. The CDR3 runs 15 residues. CDR1 is SGHRS, CDR2 YFSETQ, per germline. CDR3 in amino acids: CASSPGGQSGYGYTF. The CDR3 DNA reads TGCGCCAGCAGCCCAGGTGGGCAGTCTGGCTATGGCTACACCTTC.

The V gene is TRBV7-2, the J gene TRBJ1-4; D is unclear. The CDR3 totals 13 residues. V shed 1 base and J shed 11 bases, with 11 bases lying between them. CDR1 and CDR2 from the germline V gene are SGHTA and FQGNSA. CDR3 region: CASSLVGETKLFF. The DNA for the CDR3 is TGTGCCAGCAGCTTAGTTGGGGAGACCAAACTGTTTTTT. Based on the CDR3 plus reference TRBV7-2 and TRBJ1-4, the full variable domain is GAGVSQSPSNKVTEKGKDVELRCDPISGHTALYWYRQSLGQGLEFLIYFQGNSAPDKSGLPSDRFSAERTGGSVSTLTIQRTQQEDSAVYLCASSLVGETKLFFGSGTQLSVL.

The chain links TRBV24-1 to TRBJ2-2; TRBD1 aligns across 11 bases. The CDR3 runs to 18 residues. The germline V gene encodes CDR1 KGHDR and CDR2 SFDVKD. V was clipped by 7 bases and J by 6 bases; unmatched bases: 15. CDR3: CATREAPIPGQGAGELFF. CDR3 DNA: TGTGCCACCAGAGAAGCCCCTATACCGGGACAGGGGGCCGGGGAGCTGTTTTTT.

In this sample, this clone turned up a few times. This rearrangement joins TRBV2 to TRBJ1-2, with TRBD1 as a possible D gene (6 bases). V was pared by 2 bases and J by 4 bases, with 11 bases between. CDR3 size: 14 residues. The V gene's germline CDR1 is SNHLY and CDR2 FYNNEI. The CDR3 DNA follows: TGTGCCAGCAGTGAACAGACAGGAATCTATGGCTACACCTTC. Translated, it gives CASSEQTGIYGYTF.

The chain links TRBV6-4 to TRBJ2-1; 9 bases line up with TRBD2. The ends lost 0 bases at V and 4 bases at J; junction bases unmatched: 1. Germline CDR1 is MRHNA and CDR2 is SNTAGT. This CDR3 spans 15 amino acids. CDR3 in DNA: TGTGCCAGCAGTGACTCTAGCGGGAGTTACAATGAGCAGTTCTTC. This encodes CASSDSSGSYNEQFF.

The CDR3 DNA sequence: TGTGCCAGCAGTTACTCCGGGAGCGGGAAATACGAGCAGTACTTC. This gives the protein CASSYSGSGKYEQYF. This chain uses TRBV6-5 with TRBJ2-7; 7 nucleotides agree with TRBD2. From germline, CDR1 is MNHEY and CDR2 SVGAGI. After removal of 0 bases from V and 4 bases from J, the junction contained 6 bases not matched to a gene. There are 15 residues in the CDR3.

The gene calls are TRBV28 and TRBJ2-7; tentative D call: TRBD1 (6 bases). Germline CDR1 is MDHEN and CDR2 is SYDVKM. Trimming shortened V by 5 bases and J by 2 bases, and 13 bases separated the two germline ends. The CDR3 has 14 amino acids. CDR3 nucleotides: TGTGCCAGCAGTAGGCAGGGGCGGCCCTACGAGCAGTACTTC. This gives the protein CASSRQGRPYEQYF.

The genes are TRBV6-5 and TRBJ1-1; D uncertain. Germline V CDR1 and CDR2: MNHEY, SVGAGI. The CDR3 consists of 13 residues. V was cut by 11 bases and J by 4 bases, with 17 bases left in between. Here the CDR3 reads CAGSRDGSTEAFF. The CDR3 coding sequence is TGTGCCGGAAGCCGGGATGGTAGCACTGAAGCTTTCTTT.

The V call is TRBV27, the J call TRBJ1-2; 10 bases match TRBD1. Germline V gene data show CDR1 as MNHEY and CDR2 as SMNVEV (reference sequence). The CDR3 runs 16 residues. V lost 7 bases to trimming and J lost 4 bases; unmatched junction nucleotides: 12. The CDR3 region has the DNA TGTGCCAGCATCGCAAAATACGGGACAGGGGCCTATGGCTACACCTTC. Amino acids: CASIAKYGTGAYGYTF.

This clone was recorded once. J is TRBJ1-1 and V is TRBV11-2; no clear D gene. Germline loops: CDR1 SGHAT, CDR2 FQNNGV. Trimming removed 5 bases from V and 6 bases from J, with 7 bases in between. The CDR3 has 11 residues. CDR3 nucleotides: TGTGCCAGCAGCGCGGCAGCTGAAGCTTTCTTT. Protein: CASSAAAEAFF.

The V and J genes are TRBV10-3 and TRBJ2-3, with D perhaps TRBD1 (6 bases). The CDR3 is 14 amino acids. Trimming took off 10 bases at V and 0 bases at J, with 14 bases between the two ends. Germline V gene sequence: CDR1 ENHRY, CDR2 SYGVKD. CDR3 sequence reads: CATGQSTSTDTQYF. In DNA form, the CDR3 reads TGTGCCACCGGACAGTCAACTAGCACAGATACGCAGTATTTT.

The chain employs TRBV6-4 and TRBJ1-6, with D tentatively TRBD1 (6 bases). Germline V gene data show CDR1 as MRHNA and CDR2 as SNTAGT. The V end was cut by 6 bases, the J end by 10 bases, with 16 bases between. The CDR3 has 14 residues. The CDR3, as DNA: TGTGCCAGCAGCCCACAGGGAGATAGCTCACCCCTCCACTTT. Residues: CASSPQGDSSPLHF.

In regard to this clone: Other DNA variants within this sample encode the same CDR3. The chain is built from TRBV7-2 and TRBJ2-7, with 10 bases identical to TRBD1. Trimming cost V 4 bases and J 7 bases; bases outside gene matches: 4. This CDR3 is built from 13 residues. CDR1 and CDR2 from the germline V gene are SGHTA and FQGNSA. Here the CDR3 DNA reads TGTGCCAGCAGCTCGGACAGGGGGTATGAGCAGTACTTC. This sequence encodes CASSSDRGYEQYF.

On this clone itself: The identical CDR3 is also encoded by other nucleotide sequences in the sample. The chain recombines TRBV10-1 with TRBJ2-7; no reliable D call. Trimming shortened V by 3 bases and J by 2 bases, and 8 bases separated the two germline ends. Germline loops: CDR1 WNHNN, CDR2 SYGVQD (reference sequence). The CDR3 has 13 residues. The chain's CDR3 is CASSEGTAYEQYF. The CDR3 DNA is TGCGCCAGCAGTGAAGGCACAGCCTACGAGCAGTACTTC.

This clone was counted only a few times. The chain has TRBV7-6 and TRBJ2-1, with 9 positions matching TRBD2. Germline CDR1 reads SGHVS; CDR2 reads FNYEAQ. The V and J ends lost 2 bases and 0 bases, in that order; junction bases with no gene match: 8. The CDR3 has 18 residues. CDR3: CASSLTGLAGSSYNEQFF. The CDR3 DNA sequence: TGTGCCAGCAGCTTAACAGGGCTAGCGGGAAGCTCCTACAATGAGCAGTTCTTC.

The chain uses TRBV2 and TRBJ2-1, with D hard to call. The germline V and J ends were trimmed by 8 bases and 6 bases, with 11 bases remaining between them. This CDR3 comprises 12 residues. Germline V CDR1 and CDR2: SNHLY, FYNNEI. The CDR3 region is CASAAFGNEQFF. CDR3 nucleotide sequence: TGTGCCAGCGCGGCCTTCGGCAATGAGCAGTTCTTC.

This chain links TRBV5-1 with TRBJ2-1, with a tentative D call TRBD2 (5 bases). Germline V gives CDR1 SGHRS, CDR2 YFSETQ. This CDR3 comprises 15 residues. Trimming removed 1 base from V and 2 bases from J, with 10 bases in between. This CDR3 is CASSLLREPYNEQFF. CDR3 DNA sequence: TGCGCCAGCAGCTTGTTGAGGGAACCCTACAATGAGCAGTTCTTC.

V usage is TRBV7-2 and J usage is TRBJ2-7, with unresolved D. This CDR3 spans 11 amino acids. Germline CDR1 reads SGHTA; CDR2 reads FQGNSA. V lost 5 bases and J 3 bases, leaving 5 bases between the germline ends. CDR3 bases: TGTGCCAGCAGCCAACTCTACGAGCAGTACTTC. Protein: CASSQLYEQYF.

J is TRBJ1-1 and V is TRBV19; a weak D match, TRBD1 (5 bases). Trimming took off 1 base at V and 0 bases at J, with 9 bases between the two ends. The germline V gene has CDR1 LNHDA and CDR2 SQIVND (reference sequence). The CDR3 consists of 15 residues. CDR3 DNA: TGTGCCAGTAGTATAGTAGGGGATATGAACACTGAAGCTTTCTTT. Amino acid sequence: CASSIVGDMNTEAFF. The complete variable domain, with remaining parts taken from reference TRBV19 and TRBJ1-1, reads DGGITQSPKYLFRKEGQNVTLSCEQNLNHDAMYWYRQDPGQGLRLIYYSQIVNDFQKGDIAEGYSVSREKKESFPLTVTSAQKNPTAFYLCASSIVGDMNTEAFFGQGTRLTVV.

There are a few counts of this clone. The rearrangement uses TRBV28 and TRBJ2-7; 11 bases agree with TRBD1. V was pared by 6 bases and J by 2 bases, with 3 bases of the junction left unmatched. CDR1 and CDR2 (germline): MDHEN, SYDVKM. CDR3 size: 14 residues. CDR3 sequence reads: CASSGTGGPYEQYF. As DNA, the CDR3 is TGTGCCAGCAGCGGGACAGGGGGTCCCTACGAGCAGTACTTC.

This rearrangement joins TRBV6-5 to TRBJ2-7, with TRBD1 as a possible D gene (6 bases). The CDR3 covers 11 residues. Trimming left V 5 bases short and J 5 bases short, with 7 bases between. Germline values: CDR1 MNHEY, CDR2 SVGAGI. The CDR3 loop is CASSHRDEQYF. As DNA, the CDR3 is TGTGCCAGCAGTCACAGGGACGAGCAGTACTTC.

This clone was recorded once. The chain uses TRBV6-5 and TRBJ1-5; D is unresolved. V shed 0 bases and J shed 6 bases, with 9 bases lying between them. This CDR3 contains 14 residues. The germline CDR1 and CDR2 sequences are MNHEY and SVGAGI. In DNA form, the CDR3 reads TGTGCCAGCAGTTACTCGAGGGAGAGTCAGCCCCAGCATTTT. It translates to CASSYSRESQPQHF.

This chain links TRBV18 with TRBJ1-4, with D perhaps TRBD1 (5 bases). The CDR3 has 15 amino acids. V was pared by 3 bases and J by 3 bases, with 11 bases between. The germline CDR1 and CDR2 sequences are KGHSH and LQKENI. The CDR3 region has the DNA TGTGCCAGCTCACCTCCTAGGGGCTCTAATGAAAAACTGTTTTTT. This gives the protein CASSPPRGSNEKLFF.

The CDR3 bases are TGTGCCAGCAATTACAACAGGGAGGGCGTGCAGTACTTC. Translating gives CASNYNREGVQYF. This rearrangement joins TRBV27 to TRBJ2-7; D possibly corresponds to TRBD2 (7 bases). V was pared by 7 bases and J by 9 bases, with 19 bases between. Germline-derived CDR1 and CDR2 are MNHEY and SMNVEV (reference sequence). This CDR3 region has 13 residues.

The chain combines TRBV7-8 with TRBJ2-7; 8 positions match TRBD2. CDR3 size: 14 residues. The junction had 4 bases not matched to a gene; V was cut back by 5 bases and J by 1 base. CDR1 and CDR2 (germline): SGHVS, FQNEAQ. The CDR3 sequence is CASSAVAGSYEQYF. CDR3 nucleotide sequence: TGTGCCAGCAGCGCCGTAGCGGGGTCCTACGAGCAGTACTTC.

The V call is TRBV19, the J call TRBJ2-1; 7 bases are a match to TRBD2. Unmatched junction bases numbered 9, after V lost 4 bases and J lost 3 bases. This CDR3 contains 16 residues. Germline CDR1 reads LNHDA; CDR2 reads SQIVND (reference sequence). The CDR3 coding sequence is TGTGCCAGTAGTAATATTTTCGGGGGGAACTACAATGAGCAGTTCTTC. It translates to CASSNIFGGNYNEQFF.